This T cell receptor (beta chain) originates from a study of vaccination and CD4 T cells after COVID-19. Study context: The study drew post-COVID samples a median 101 days after diagnosis (range 35 to 161). The stimulus for the cells was overlapping spike peptides derived from SARS-CoV-2, HCoV-NL63, HCoV-OC43 and HCoV-229E.

The CDR3 is made up of 14 amino acids. V lost 4 bases, J lost 8 bases, and 15 bases lay in between. Germline CDR1 and CDR2: SNHLY and FYNNEI. An Oncomine TCR Beta short-read assay was used to sequence the DNA from cultured CD4+ T cells. Using its own MiXCR run on the PCR reads, TCRdb lists one record per CDR3 protein. Altogether approximately 11,000 distinct CDR3 sequences are present, 35% to 55% being singletons, with the ten largest covering 6.5% to 8%. This clonotype occurred a few times. What it recognizes is unknown. Sample treatment: approximately 10-day PBMC culture with coronavirus spike peptide pools or control peptides (ViraFEST assay). Cells were cultured for about nine days, and then CD4+ T cells were isolated by negative selection.

The TCR originated in a human donor who had recovered from COVID-19. Material: CD4+ T cells from blood, cultured in vitro. This chain uses TRBV2 with TRBJ2-1; possibly TRBD2 for D (7 bases). The CDR3 loop is CASSVRRGGDEQFF. The CDR3 DNA follows: TGTGCCAGCAGTGTACGCAGAGGGGGGGATGAGCAGTTCTTC.